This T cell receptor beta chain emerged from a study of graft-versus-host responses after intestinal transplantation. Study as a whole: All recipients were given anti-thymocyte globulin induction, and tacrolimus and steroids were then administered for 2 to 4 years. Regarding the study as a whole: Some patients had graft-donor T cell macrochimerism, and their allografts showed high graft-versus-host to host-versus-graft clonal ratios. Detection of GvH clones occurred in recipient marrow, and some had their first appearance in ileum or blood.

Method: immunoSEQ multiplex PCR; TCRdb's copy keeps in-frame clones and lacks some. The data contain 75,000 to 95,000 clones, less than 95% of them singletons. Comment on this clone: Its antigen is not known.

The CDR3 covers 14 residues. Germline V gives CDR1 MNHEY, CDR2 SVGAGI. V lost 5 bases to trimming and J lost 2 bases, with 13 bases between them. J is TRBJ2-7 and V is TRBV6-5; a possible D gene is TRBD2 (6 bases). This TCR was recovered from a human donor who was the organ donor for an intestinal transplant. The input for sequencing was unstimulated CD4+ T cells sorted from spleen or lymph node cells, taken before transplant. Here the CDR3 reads CASSDLRGTYEQYF. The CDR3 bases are TGTGCCAGCAGTGACCTGCGGGGAACCTACGAGCAGTACTTC.